Listed below are T cell receptor beta chains from one sample, sequenced in a study of T cells in Graves' hyperthyroidism and ophthalmopathy. MiXCR, run by TCRdb on the multiplex PCR reads, gives a single entry per CDR3 protein. This sample has nearly 750,000 distinct CDR3 sequences; 35% occur once, and the top ten carry around 31%. The specimen sequenced was blood. The receptors stem from a woman aged 40 to 50 with Graves' hyperthyroidism. Each CDR3 is given without its conserved first and last residue. Only some rows state a clone size, as once, few, many or a class for expanded clones.

clone size: NA
CDR3 length: 11
V gene: TRBV29-1
CDR3 protein: SVGQTVSYEQY

clone size: few
CDR3 length: 10
V gene: TRBV15
CDR3 protein: ATSRNTGELF

clone size: NA
CDR3 length: 11
V gene: TRBV7-2
CDR3 protein: ASSTTGQGRKY

clone size: many
CDR3 length: 11
V gene: TRBV5-4
CDR3 protein: ASSLSFSGELF

clone size: NA
CDR3 length: 10
V gene: TRBV20-1
CDR3 protein: SAEGLSAEAF

clone size: NA
CDR3 length: 13
V gene: TRBV20-1
CDR3 protein: SAPNFGGVGEKLF

clone size: NA
CDR3 length: 13
V gene: TRBV6-2/TRBV6-3
CDR3 protein: ASSYGGRSYNEQF

clone size: many
CDR3 length: 16
V gene: TRBV19
CDR3 protein: ASSMMFSGQRSGNTIY

clone size: few
CDR3 length: 10
V gene: TRBV20-1
CDR3 protein: SAPRGAPGSF

clone size: few
CDR3 length: 12
V gene: TRBV7-9
CDR3 protein: ASSFDRHTGELF

clone size: NA
CDR3 length: 13
V gene: TRBV9
CDR3 protein: ASSVLDGKGGELF

clone size: few
CDR3 length: 13
V gene: TRBV6-6
CDR3 protein: ASSYGSAAYTEAF

clone size: many
CDR3 length: 16
V gene: TRBV7-8
CDR3 protein: ASSELARRSSGANVLT

clone size: many
CDR3 length: 9
V gene: TRBV7-9
CDR3 protein: ASSSGVEQY

clone size: many
CDR3 length: 15
V gene: TRBV2
CDR3 protein: ASRNRDRGILNYGYT

clone size: NA
CDR3 length: 14
V gene: TRBV24-1
CDR3 protein: ATSGRTSGYTDTQY

clone size: many
CDR3 length: 13
V gene: TRBV10-3
CDR3 protein: AISDSSGSADTQY

clone size: many
CDR3 length: 11
V gene: TRBV11-2
CDR3 protein: ASSFLTNYGYT

clone size: many
CDR3 length: 14
V gene: TRBV24-1
CDR3 protein: ATSDDSGRGTGELF

clone size: NA
CDR3 length: 13
V gene: TRBV2
CDR3 protein: ASSGLEGANTEAF

clone size: many
CDR3 length: 14
V gene: TRBV7-3
CDR3 protein: ASSLSGSANTGELF

clone size: few
CDR3 length: 13
V gene: TRBV11-2
CDR3 protein: ASSFSGAPQETQY

clone size: many
CDR3 length: 14
V gene: TRBV14
CDR3 protein: ASSPGSLSGANVLT

clone size: NA
CDR3 length: 9
V gene: TRBV29-1
CDR3 protein: SPDRAYGYT

clone size: many
CDR3 length: 11
V gene: TRBV10-3
CDR3 protein: AIITRSGNTIY

clone size: NA
CDR3 length: 10
V gene: TRBV27
CDR3 protein: ASRGARGPQH

clone size: many
CDR3 length: 10
V gene: TRBV19
CDR3 protein: ASGHPLWPQH

clone size: NA
CDR3 length: 13
V gene: TRBV20-1
CDR3 protein: SARSGRLSSYEQY

clone size: NA
CDR3 length: 12
V gene: TRBV5-1
CDR3 protein: ASSPGPGAKTQY

clone size: many
CDR3 length: 9
V gene: TRBV6-5
CDR3 protein: ASTQQGRQY

clone size: many
CDR3 length: 12
V gene: TRBV29-1
CDR3 protein: SVARTGGGETQY

clone size: many
CDR3 length: 14
V gene: TRBV7-2
CDR3 protein: ASSTTSGTPRETQY